The 18 T cell receptor beta chains below come from one sample, sequenced in a study of cytomegalovirus exposure and HLA in healthy donors. Some clones are missing from TCRdb's copy, which holds only in-frame ones; the method was immunoSEQ multiplex PCR. This table holds about 250,000 clones, roughly 90% found once. Sequencing input: PBMCs. These receptor sequences come from a man between 18 and 29 years old in good health and CMV-seropositive.

V is TRBV30 and J is TRBJ1-1; D is unresolved. V shed 2 bases and J shed 5 bases, with 6 bases lying between them. Per the germline V gene, CDR1 is GTSNPN and CDR2 is SVGIG (reference sequence). The CDR3 consists of 11 residues. This CDR3 reads CAWSMGTEAFF. CDR3 DNA sequence: TGTGCCTGGAGTATGGGTACTGAAGCTTTCTTT.

This sequence joins TRBV7-2 and TRBJ2-7; no clear D gene. The germline V and J ends were trimmed by 6 bases and 6 bases, with 15 bases remaining between them. The length of the CDR3 is 13 residues. CDR1 SGHTA and CDR2 FQGNSA come from the germline V gene. CDR3: CASRGSPIGEQYF. The CDR3 nucleotides read TGTGCCAGCAGGGGATCTCCTATCGGCGAGCAGTACTTC.

This clone occurred once. In DNA, the CDR3 is TGTGCCAGCAGTTCGTACGAAGGGCTTGGAAACACCATATATTTT. It yields the protein CASSSYEGLGNTIYF. The chain links TRBV27 to TRBJ1-3, with D unresolved. Trimming removed 4 bases at V and 3 bases at J, with 13 bases between. This CDR3 spans 15 amino acids. Germline V lookup: CDR1 MNHEY, CDR2 SMNVEV (reference sequence).

The chain links TRBV29-1 to TRBJ1-1; no definite D call. Germline CDR1 reads SQVTM; CDR2 reads ANQGSEA. Trimming pared 6 bases from V and 1 base from J, leaving 12 bases between. The CDR3 has 13 amino acids. CDR3 in DNA: TGCAGCGTGGCAGGTTCCAGGAACACTGAAGCTTTCTTT. This codes for CSVAGSRNTEAFF.

The chain recombines TRBV10-3 with TRBJ2-2, with a tentative D call TRBD2 (7 bases). The germline CDR1 and CDR2 sequences are ENHRY and SYGVKD. The CDR3 sequence is 14 residues long. Trimming shortened V by 8 bases and J by 3 bases, and 13 bases separated the two germline ends. CDR3 DNA: TGTGCCATCGGGGGGCTAGCGGACACCGGGGAGCTGTTTTTT. Translation gives CAIGGLADTGELFF.

CDR3 sequence: CASRDTGAANEKLFF. The CDR3 DNA reads TGTGCCAGCAGGGACACCGGCGCTGCAAATGAAAAACTGTTTTTT. The chain carries TRBV2 and TRBJ1-4; D might be TRBD1 (5 bases). From germline, CDR1 is SNHLY and CDR2 FYNNEI. This CDR3 is 15 amino acids long. V shed 6 bases and J shed 5 bases, with 16 bases lying between them.

The rearrangement uses TRBV5-6 and TRBJ1-2, with a tentative D call TRBD1 (6 bases). The V end was cut by 1 base, the J end by 5 bases, with 9 bases between. This CDR3 has 13 amino acids. The germline V gene has CDR1 SGHDT and CDR2 YYEEEE. The CDR3 coding sequence is TGTGCCAGCAGCTTGACAGGGACGTATGGCTACACCTTC. Residues: CASSLTGTYGYTF.

The chain combines TRBV4-3 with TRBJ1-3, with unresolved D. Germline CDR1 reads LGHNA; CDR2 reads YSLEER. V lost 0 bases and J 0 bases, leaving 15 bases between the germline ends. CDR3 size: 18 residues. Here the CDR3 DNA reads TGCGCCAGCAGCCAAGAAGTTCTGGTTACGAACTCTGGAAACACCATATATTTT. Translated, it gives CASSQEVLVTNSGNTIYF.

J is TRBJ2-7 and V is TRBV29-1; 9 nucleotides agree with TRBD1. Germline V CDR1 and CDR2: SQVTM, ANQGSEA. The CDR3 consists of 15 residues. The ends lost 2 bases at V and 2 bases at J; junction bases unmatched: 7. CDR3 amino acids: CSVERRGTGTYEQYF. The CDR3 nucleotides are TGCAGCGTTGAACGACGCGGGACAGGGACCTACGAGCAGTACTTC.

CDR3 sequence reads: CASSLARDETQYF. In DNA form, the CDR3 reads TGCGCCAGCAGCTTGGCTAGGGATGAGACCCAGTACTTC. The chain combines TRBV5-1 with TRBJ2-5; D is unresolved. Looked up from germline, CDR1 is SGHRS and CDR2 is YFSETQ. Trimming took 0 bases from V and 5 from J, leaving 8 bases between them. This CDR3 is built from 13 residues.

The chain has TRBV6-1 and TRBJ2-1; no definite D call. This CDR3 has 12 residues. Per the germline V gene, CDR1 is MNHNS and CDR2 is SASEGT. V lost 8 bases, J lost 7 bases, and 12 bases lay in between. The CDR3 DNA reads as TGTGCCAGCGCTTTCCTACTGAATGAGCAGTTCTTC. Its protein product is CASAFLLNEQFF.

This chain connects TRBV27 to TRBJ1-1, with a weak D call TRBD1 (5 bases). The CDR3 contains 14 residues. V was trimmed by 6 bases and J by 0 bases, leaving 11 bases between them. Germline V lookup: CDR1 MNHEY, CDR2 SMNVEV (reference sequence). The CDR3 DNA reads as TGTGCCAGCAGCCCGTGGGGGATGAACACTGAAGCTTTCTTT. Its protein product is CASSPWGMNTEAFF.

The chain joins TRBV11-3 to TRBJ2-1; TRBD2 matches at 12 bases. The CDR3 spans 15 residues. The V gene end was trimmed by 5 bases and the J gene end by 9 bases; junction bases not matched to a gene: 8. Per the germline V gene, CDR1 is SGHNT and CDR2 is YENEEA. The CDR3 coding sequence is TGTGCCAGCAGCGCAAGACTAGCGGGAGTTGGTGAGCAGTTCTTC. This encodes CASSARLAGVGEQFF.

V gene TRBV27 combines with J gene TRBJ1-2, with 7 bases that match TRBD1. CDR3 length: 13 residues. Germline loops: CDR1 MNHEY, CDR2 SMNVEV (reference sequence). The J segment lost 4 bases and the V segment lost 6 bases, leaving 5 bases of the junction unmatched. CDR3 DNA: TGTGCCAGCAGGGGACAGAGCCCCTATGGCTACACCTTC. Its protein is CASRGQSPYGYTF.

CDR3 sequence (DNA): TGCGCCAGCAGCTTTTCGAATGAGCAGTTCTTC. Translation gives CASSFSNEQFF. The V gene is TRBV5-1, the J gene TRBJ2-1; D gene uncertain. In germline, CDR1 is SGHRS, CDR2 YFSETQ. Trimming took 2 bases from V and 7 from J, leaving 4 bases between them. The CDR3 covers 11 residues. Together with reference TRBV5-1 and TRBJ2-1, the CDR3 gives the full variable domain: KAGVTQTPRYLIKTRGQQVTLSCSPISGHRSVSWYQQTPGQGLQFLFEYFSETQRNKGNFPGRFSGRQFSNSRSEMNVSTLELGDSALYLCASSFSNEQFFGPGTRLTVL.

The genes are TRBV5-6 and TRBJ2-3; 9 bases agree with TRBD1. In germline, CDR1 is SGHDT, CDR2 YYEEEE. V lost 4 bases to trimming and J lost 9 bases; unmatched junction nucleotides: 3. The CDR3 length is 12 residues. CDR3 sequence reads: CASSPGQGTQYF. The CDR3 DNA sequence: TGTGCCAGCAGCCCGGGACAGGGAACGCAGTATTTT.

The gene calls are TRBV6-6 and TRBJ1-1; 11 nucleotides line up with TRBD1. Germline-derived CDR1 and CDR2 are MNHNY and SVGAGI (reference sequence). The length of the CDR3 is 16 residues. Trimming took 2 bases from V and 5 from J; bases not matched to a gene: 7. This CDR3 is CASSYPQDRGRTEAFF. The CDR3 region has the DNA TGTGCCAGCAGTTACCCCCAGGACAGGGGGCGAACTGAAGCTTTCTTT.

J is TRBJ2-7 and V is TRBV19; 9 bases align to TRBD2. The CDR3 covers 14 residues. Germline V lookup: CDR1 LNHDA, CDR2 SQIVND (reference sequence). V was clipped by 6 bases and J by 5 bases; unmatched bases: 8. CDR3 sequence (DNA): TGTGCCAGTAGCGTCAGCGGGAGGACCCACGAGCAGTACTTC. It yields the protein CASSVSGRTHEQYF.